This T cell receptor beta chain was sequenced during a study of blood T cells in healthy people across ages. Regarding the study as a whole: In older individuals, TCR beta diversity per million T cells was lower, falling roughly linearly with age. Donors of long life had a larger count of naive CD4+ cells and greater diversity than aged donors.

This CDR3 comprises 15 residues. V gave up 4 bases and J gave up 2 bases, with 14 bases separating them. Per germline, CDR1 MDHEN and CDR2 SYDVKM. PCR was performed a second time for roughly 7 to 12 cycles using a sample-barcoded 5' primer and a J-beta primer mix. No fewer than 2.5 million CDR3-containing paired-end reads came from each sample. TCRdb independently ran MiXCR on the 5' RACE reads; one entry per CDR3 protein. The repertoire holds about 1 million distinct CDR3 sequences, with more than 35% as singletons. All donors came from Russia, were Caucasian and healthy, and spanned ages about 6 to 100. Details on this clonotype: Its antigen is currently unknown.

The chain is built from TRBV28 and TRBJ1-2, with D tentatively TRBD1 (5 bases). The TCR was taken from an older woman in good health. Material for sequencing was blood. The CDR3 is CASSYGHGDNYGYTF. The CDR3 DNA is TGTGCCAGCAGTTATGGCCACGGGGACAACTATGGCTACACCTTC.